The next 32 T cell receptor beta chains were all read from a single sample in a study of T-cell reconstitution after alpha-beta-depleted transplantation in children. TCRbeta library construction was performed incorporating unique molecular identifiers. Each CDR3 protein is one row after TCRdb ran MiXCR on the PCR reads. The table lists under 350,000 distinct CDR3 sequences, approximately 9.6% of them singletons. The starting material was PBMCs from the stem cell graft donor, obtained from the stem cell graft. These receptors were collected from a human donor who donated a stem cell graft to a child with SCID.

The V call is TRBV3-1, the J call TRBJ2-3, with TRBD1 as a possible D gene (5 bases). V was cut by 0 bases and J by 2 bases, with 15 bases left in between. Germline loops: CDR1 LGHDT, CDR2 YNNKEL (reference sequence). The CDR3 has 17 amino acids. CDR3 nucleotide sequence: TGTGCCAGCAGCCAAGATCAAGGTCAGGGCTACACAGATACGCAGTATTTT. As protein: CASSQDQGQGYTDTQYF.

This clonotype was counted only a few times. This sequence joins TRBV5-1 and TRBJ1-1; 10 positions match TRBD1. Germline assignment: CDR1 SGHRS and CDR2 YFSETQ. The length of the CDR3 is 14 residues. V gave up 7 bases and J gave up 1 base; unmatched junction bases: 4. CDR3 sequence reads: CASQTGGANTEAFF. The DNA of the CDR3 is TGCGCCAGCCAGACAGGGGGCGCGAACACTGAAGCTTTCTTT. The full variable domain, in which reference TRBV5-1 and TRBJ1-1 provide the parts outside the CDR3, is KAGVTQTPRYLIKTRGQQVTLSCSPISGHRSVSWYQQTPGQGLQFLFEYFSETQRNKGNFPGRFSGRQFSNSRSEMNVSTLELGDSALYLCASQTGGANTEAFFGQGTRLTVV.

The chain combines TRBV12-3 or TRBV12-4 with TRBJ2-1; either TRBD1 or TRBD2 may supply D (6 bases each). V lost 3 bases and J lost 9, with 18 bases in between. There are 15 residues in the CDR3. The CDR3 coding sequence is TGTGCCAGCAGTTTTATTTTGCTTAAGGGGGGTGAGCAGTTCTTC. Translated, it gives CASSFILLKGGEQFF.

This clonotype is medium-sized in the sample. This chain links TRBV6-5 with TRBJ1-4; TRBD1 agrees at 9 bases. In germline, CDR1 is MNHEY, CDR2 SVGAGI. The CDR3 spans 14 residues. With 4 bases clipped from V and 7 bases from J, the junction kept 4 bases outside the gene matches. The chain's CDR3 is CASSSDRGSEKLFF. In DNA, the CDR3 is TGTGCCAGCAGTTCGGACAGGGGCTCTGAAAAACTGTTTTTT.

The J gene is TRBJ2-1, the V gene TRBV2; 8 nucleotides line up with TRBD1. Germline trimming cut 4 bases from V and 5 bases from J; bases unmatched to any gene: 1. CDR1 SNHLY and CDR2 FYNNEI come from the germline V gene. The CDR3 loop spans 13 amino acids. CDR3 nucleotide sequence: TGTGCCAGCAGTGGACAGGGGAACAATGAGCAGTTCTTC. Its translation: CASSGQGNNEQFF.

The J gene is TRBJ1-2, the V gene TRBV29-1, with 9 bases fitting TRBD1. The CDR3 sequence is 12 residues long. Germline V gene sequence: CDR1 SQVTM, CDR2 ANQGSEA. Trimming at V came to 1 base and at J to 10 bases, leaving 4 bases not matched to a gene. The CDR3 DNA sequence: TGCAGCGTTGAAGGGGGACAGGGAGCCTACACCTTC. Amino acid sequence: CSVEGGQGAYTF.

This clonotype was counted only a few times. The chain links TRBV10-1 to TRBJ2-3, with 10 bases aligning to TRBD1. V gave up 3 bases and J gave up 4 bases; unmatched junction bases: 7. The germline V gene encodes CDR1 WNHNN and CDR2 SYGVQD (reference sequence). CDR3 length: 16 residues. The CDR3 loop reads CASSEEGQGISDTQYF. The CDR3 DNA is TGCGCCAGCAGTGAAGAGGGACAGGGGATTTCAGATACGCAGTATTTT.

The chain has TRBV2 and TRBJ2-3; 10 bases match TRBD2. After removal of 8 bases from V and 4 bases from J, the junction contained 9 bases not matched to a gene. Germline V gene data show CDR1 as SNHLY and CDR2 as FYNNEI. CDR3 length equals 15 residues. The DNA for the CDR3 is TGTGCCAGCGCCACCGGGACTAGCGAGTCAGATACGCAGTATTTT. It codes for CASATGTSESDTQYF.

The table lists this clonotype with a few counts. The rearrangement uses TRBV6-5 and TRBJ1-3; D may be TRBD1 (6 bases). In germline, CDR1 is MNHEY, CDR2 SVGAGI. This CDR3 contains 11 residues. The V and J ends lost 11 bases and 4 bases respectively, with 9 bases between them. CDR3 in DNA: TGTGCCGTGGACAGCGGAAACACCATATATTTT. Translated: CAVDSGNTIYF.

This chain links TRBV27 with TRBJ2-1, with TRBD1 matching over 8 bases. Germline lookup yields CDR1 MNHEY and CDR2 SMNVEV (reference sequence). Trimming removed 0 bases from V and 0 bases from J; junction bases left unmatched: 7. The CDR3 extends over 18 amino acids. This chain's CDR3 is CASSLSLRDRSSYNEQFF. For the CDR3, the DNA is TGTGCCAGCAGTTTATCTCTCCGGGACAGGAGCTCCTACAATGAGCAGTTCTTC.

V is TRBV20-1 and J is TRBJ1-3; the match to TRBD1 covers 7 bases. CDR3 length equals 13 residues. In germline, CDR1 is DFQATT, CDR2 SNEGSKA (reference sequence). Trimming removed 3 bases from V and 6 bases from J; junction bases left unmatched: 5. CDR3 amino acids: CSASPRGVNTIYF. The CDR3 DNA sequence: TGCAGTGCTAGTCCCAGGGGGGTAAACACCATATATTTT.

The rearrangement links TRBV9 to TRBJ1-1; D not certain. This CDR3 is built from 14 residues. Germline assignment: CDR1 SGDLS and CDR2 YYNGEE. Between the trimmed V and J ends, which lost 0 bases and 1 base, there was a span of 7 bases. CDR3 sequence (DNA): TGTGCCAGCAGCGTAGAGGTAGGGAACACTGAAGCTTTCTTT. Encoded protein: CASSVEVGNTEAFF.

The V gene is TRBV20-1, the J gene TRBJ2-5, with TRBD2 matching over 8 bases. CDR1 DFQATT and CDR2 SNEGSKA come from the germline V gene (reference sequence). This CDR3 region has 13 residues. Trimming took 3 bases from V and 5 from J; bases not matched to a gene: 5. DNA for the CDR3: TGCAGTGCTAGTTTAGCGGGGCGGGAGACCCAGTACTTC. The encoded protein is CSASLAGRETQYF.

This clonotype was seen repeatedly, ten times or more. This chain joins TRBV5-1 and TRBJ2-2; 7 positions agree with TRBD1. CDR1 is SGHRS and CDR2 is YFSETQ in the germline V gene. The length of the CDR3 is 16 residues. Trimming cost V 2 bases and J 1 base; bases outside gene matches: 5. CDR3 nucleotides: TGCGCCAGCAGCTTCGCGAGACAGGGGAACACCGGGGAGCTGTTTTTT. Translated, it gives CASSFARQGNTGELFF.

This clonotype was recorded a few times. V usage is TRBV5-4 and J usage is TRBJ2-7; a weak D match, TRBD1 (6 bases). V was trimmed by 0 bases and J by 4 bases, leaving 11 bases between them. The CDR3 covers 14 residues. CDR1 SGHNT and CDR2 YYREEE come from the germline V gene (reference sequence). CDR3 residues: CASSLDRTEYEQYF. DNA for the CDR3: TGTGCCAGCAGCTTGGACAGGACAGAATACGAGCAGTACTTC.

This clonotype was seen a handful of times. This sequence joins TRBV4-1 and TRBJ2-7, with D hard to call. Germline V gene lookup returns CDR1 MGHRA and CDR2 YSYEKL. V was trimmed by 5 bases and J by 3 bases, leaving 17 bases between them. The CDR3 covers 15 residues. The DNA for the CDR3 is TGCGCCAGCAGCGAACGATCTACCAGTGTCTACGAGCAGTACTTC. Translation: CASSERSTSVYEQYF.

This clonotype came up a few times. The chain has TRBV5-1 and TRBJ2-1; 8 bases match TRBD2. The germline CDR1 and CDR2 sequences are SGHRS and YFSETQ. The CDR3 loop spans 17 amino acids. V trimming: 4 bases; J trimming: 1 base; junction bases outside the gene matches: 10. The CDR3 protein is CASSPTGTSGSYNEQFF. DNA for the CDR3: TGCGCCAGCAGCCCAACCGGCACTAGCGGTTCCTACAATGAGCAGTTCTTC.

This clonotype came up a few times. The chain links TRBV3-1 to TRBJ2-7, with a possible D match to TRBD2 (6 bases). Trimming removed 0 bases at V and 4 bases at J, with 19 bases between. CDR3 size: 17 residues. Germline V lookup: CDR1 LGHDT, CDR2 YNNKEL (reference sequence). The chain's CDR3 is CASSQDGRIGGSYEQYF. Written as DNA, the CDR3 is TGTGCCAGCAGCCAAGATGGGAGAATCGGGGGTTCGTACGAGCAGTACTTC.

V usage is TRBV5-5 and J usage is TRBJ1-5, with D tentatively TRBD1 (5 bases). CDR3 length: 15 amino acids. The V gene's germline CDR1 is SGHKS and CDR2 YYEKEE (reference sequence). Between the trimmed V and J ends, which lost 4 bases and 6 bases, there was a span of 17 bases. The CDR3 loop is CASSPWGGLGQPQHF. CDR3 DNA: TGTGCCAGCAGCCCTTGGGGGGGGTTGGGTCAGCCCCAGCATTTT.

The V gene is TRBV29-1, the J gene TRBJ1-2; 9 bases align to TRBD1. With V trimmed by 6 bases and J by 3 bases, 5 bases remained unmatched. This CDR3 is built from 13 residues. Looked up from germline, CDR1 is SQVTM and CDR2 is ANQGSEA. CDR3 protein: CSVRGQGDYGYTF. The CDR3 DNA reads TGCAGCGTAAGGGGACAGGGAGACTATGGCTACACCTTC.

This clonotype was seen repeatedly, ten times or more. The CDR3 protein is CSARDRPSLYEQYF. CDR3 nucleotides: TGCAGTGCTAGAGATCGGCCAAGTCTCTACGAGCAGTACTTC. The chain employs TRBV20-1 and TRBJ2-7; D call uncertain. This CDR3 spans 14 amino acids. V lost 0 bases and J lost 3, with 12 bases in between. Germline assignment: CDR1 DFQATT and CDR2 SNEGSKA (reference sequence).

Many counts were recorded for this clonotype. The chain is built from TRBV2 and TRBJ1-5; the D is unclear. This CDR3 is 15 amino acids long. Trimming stripped 3 bases from V and 5 bases from J, with 14 bases between. The germline CDR1 and CDR2 sequences are SNHLY and FYNNEI. The DNA of the CDR3 is TGTGCCAGCAGTGAGGGTGGACGTCCCCATCAGCCCCAGCATTTT. Translation gives CASSEGGRPHQPQHF.

The rearrangement joins TRBV14 to TRBJ1-2, with TRBD1 as a possible D gene (5 bases). The length of the CDR3 is 15 residues. Germline V gives CDR1 SGHDN, CDR2 FVKESK. Trimming removed 1 base from V and 6 bases from J, with 15 bases in between. CDR3 amino acids: CASSQGSGRAHGYTF. DNA for the CDR3: TGTGCCAGCAGCCAAGGGTCAGGGAGGGCCCATGGCTACACCTTC. The full variable domain, its missing parts supplied by reference TRBV14 and TRBJ1-2, is EAGVTQFPSHSVIEKGQTVTLRCDPISGHDNLYWYRRVMGKEIKFLLHFVKESKQDESGMPNNRFLAERTGGTYSTLKVQPAELEDSGVYFCASSQGSGRAHGYTFGSGTRLTVV.

This clonotype has just a few counts. The V call is TRBV20-1, the J call TRBJ2-5; 11 bases are shared with TRBD2. Germline lookup yields CDR1 DFQATT and CDR2 SNEGSKA (reference sequence). Unmatched junction bases numbered 14, after V lost 6 bases and J lost 5 bases. The CDR3 sequence is 16 residues long. CDR3 residues: CSAVLTSGGLRETQYF. CDR3 coding DNA: TGCAGTGCCGTACTCACTAGCGGGGGCTTACGGGAGACCCAGTACTTC.

This clonotype was found many times. The chain carries TRBV12-3 or TRBV12-4 and TRBJ2-7; weak D call: TRBD2 (5 bases). V lost 6 bases, J lost 5 bases, and 17 bases lay in between. The CDR3 runs to 14 residues. As DNA, the CDR3 is TGTGCCAGCAGCCCATCTAGCCGGGCTGACGAGCAGTACTTC. As protein: CASSPSSRADEQYF.

The V call is TRBV5-3, the J call TRBJ1-2, with a weak D call TRBD1 (6 bases). TRBV5-3 is annotated as an ORF whose role is uncertain. V lost 4 bases and J 4 bases, leaving 11 bases between the germline ends. This CDR3 contains 13 residues. Written as DNA, the CDR3 is TGTGCCAGAAGCCCCCGGGACACCTATGGCTACACCTTC. This codes for CARSPRDTYGYTF.

This clonotype has a count of ten or more. V and J are TRBV12-3 or TRBV12-4 and TRBJ2-4, with D unclear. The ends were cut back, 6 bases at V and 2 bases at J, with 5 bases in the middle. The CDR3 totals 12 residues. Written as DNA, the CDR3 is TGTGCCAGCAGCCCTACCAAAAACATTCAGTACTTC. Encoded protein: CASSPTKNIQYF.

This clonotype has at least ten counts. This chain joins TRBV20-1 and TRBJ1-1; no clear D gene. The CDR3 runs to 11 residues. Germline-derived CDR1 and CDR2 are DFQATT and SNEGSKA (reference sequence). V was pared by 2 bases and J by 1 base, with 2 bases between. DNA for the CDR3: TGCAGTGCTAGACAGAACACTGAAGCTTTCTTT. Translating gives CSARQNTEAFF.

V and J are TRBV5-1 and TRBJ1-5; D is possibly TRBD1 (6 bases). The CDR3 extends over 14 amino acids. Trimming left V 0 bases short and J 7 bases short, with 11 bases between. The germline V gene has CDR1 SGHRS and CDR2 YFSETQ. CDR3 region: CASSLEGDLQPQHF. Written as DNA, the CDR3 is TGCGCCAGCAGCTTGGAGGGGGACTTACAGCCCCAGCATTTT.

The chain is built from TRBV9 and TRBJ1-4; possible D gene TRBD1, 5 bases. This CDR3 has 15 residues. The germline V gene encodes CDR1 SGDLS and CDR2 YYNGEE. Trimming stripped 0 bases from V and 8 bases from J, with 14 bases between. The CDR3 DNA reads as TGTGCCAGCAGCGTAGGACCCAGCGGGGCGGAAAAACTGTTTTTT. Translation: CASSVGPSGAEKLFF.

With regard to this clonotype: With a much larger clone just one base away, this may be a read error. The chain uses TRBV5-4 and TRBJ2-2, with 7 bases matching TRBD1. The V and J ends lost 5 bases and 3 bases, in that order; junction bases with no gene match: 7. The CDR3 has 15 amino acids. From germline, CDR1 is SGHNT and CDR2 YYREEE (reference sequence). CDR3 DNA sequence: TGTGCCAGCAGATTGTACAGGGGCGACACCGGGGAGCTGTTTTTT. It yields the protein CASRLYRGDTGELFF.

This clonotype was counted only a few times. The CDR3 loop is CASSEWAATNYGYTF. CDR3 coding DNA: TGCGCCAGCAGTGAATGGGCTGCGACTAACTATGGCTACACCTTC. The chain has TRBV10-2 and TRBJ1-2; D is uncertain. There are 15 residues in the CDR3. Trimming removed 3 bases at V and 0 bases at J, with 11 bases between. Germline lookup yields CDR1 WSHSY and CDR2 SAAADI.